These 10 T cell receptor beta chains came from one sample sequenced in a study of post-analysis software for immune sequencing data. Findings of the study overall: There were four or five TRBV segments more frequent in patients than controls, and TRBV5-6, TRBV5-1 and TRBV20-1 were among them.

What these receptors recognize is not known. Tagging with unique molecular identifiers was a feature of the TCR beta cDNA libraries. TCRdb reprocessed the PCR reads via MiXCR and lists one record per CDR3 protein. The sample includes over 250,000 distinct CDR3 sequences, approximately 34% of them seen just once. Sequenced: blood. All receptors come from a girl aged 5 to 17 with multiple sclerosis.

This clonotype was seen only a few times. DNA for the CDR3: TGTGCCAGCAGCCCCCCCGGGAAGGCCCAGTACTTC. Its translation: CASSPPGKAQYF. The rearrangement uses TRBV7-2 and TRBJ2-5, with a weak D call TRBD2 (5 bases). The V end lost 5 bases, the J end lost 9 bases, and 13 bases lay between the germline ends. CDR1 is SGHTA, CDR2 FQGNSA, per germline. The CDR3 extends over 12 amino acids.

Regarding this clonotype: This may come from a read error, since a much larger clone is one base off. The chain recombines TRBV5-1 with TRBJ2-1; 8 bases align to TRBD2. Germline V gene data show CDR1 as SGHRS and CDR2 as YFSETQ. After removal of 10 bases from V and 5 bases from J, the junction contained 11 bases not matched to a gene. The CDR3 loop spans 14 amino acids. The CDR3 protein is CAGRPGGYDNEQFF. CDR3 coding DNA: TGCGCCGGCCGACCGGGGGGGTACGACAATGAGCAGTTCTTC.

Turning to this clonotype: At one end the junction does not follow the germline gene, possibly because of a read error. The chain carries TRBV10-3 and TRBJ2-3; 8 bases line up with TRBD2. The CDR3 runs to 14 residues. Germline-derived CDR1 and CDR2 are ENHRY and SYGVKD. CDR3 DNA: TGTGCCATCAGGGAAACTAGCGGCACAGATACGCAATATTTT. This encodes CAIRETSGTDTQYF.

In its sample, this clonotype was seen a few times. The rearrangement joins TRBV11-3 to TRBJ2-3, with TRBD2 matching over 15 bases. Germline V lookup: CDR1 SGHNT, CDR2 YENEEA. J was trimmed by 2 bases and V by 5 bases; bases with no gene match: 2. The CDR3 extends over 16 amino acids. Here the CDR3 DNA reads TGTGCCAGCAGCCGGACTAGCGGGAGGGCCACAGATACGCAGTATTTT. It is translated as CASSRTSGRATDTQYF. Together with reference TRBV11-3 and TRBJ2-3, the CDR3 gives the full variable domain: EAGVVQSPRYKIIEKKQPVAFWCNPISGHNTLYWYLQNLGQGPELLIRYENEEAVDDSQLPKDRFSAERLKGVDSTLKIQPAELGDSAVYLCASSRTSGRATDTQYFGPGTRLTVL.

V is TRBV30 and J is TRBJ1-2; 7 nucleotides match TRBD1. The CDR3 extends over 12 amino acids. The germline V gene encodes CDR1 GTSNPN and CDR2 SVGIG (reference sequence). Germline trimming cut 2 bases from V and 7 bases from J; bases unmatched to any gene: 4. CDR3 region: CAWSPTGIGYTF. The DNA of the CDR3 is TGTGCCTGGAGTCCGACAGGGATTGGCTACACCTTC.

V is TRBV5-1 and J is TRBJ2-4, with 7 bases aligning to TRBD1. V was clipped by 0 bases and J by 5 bases; unmatched bases: 5. The germline CDR1 and CDR2 sequences are SGHRS and YFSETQ. The CDR3 spans 15 residues. The CDR3 region has the DNA TGCGCCAGCAGCTTGGTGGCAGGGGGAGAAAACATTCAGTACTTC. It encodes CASSLVAGGENIQYF.

The rearrangement joins TRBV20-1 to TRBJ2-1; unclear D gene. CDR1 is DFQATT, CDR2 SNEGSKA, per germline (reference sequence). The CDR3 spans 15 residues. Trimming shortened V by 3 bases and J by 0 bases, and 12 bases separated the two germline ends. Here the CDR3 DNA reads TGCAGTGCTAGTTCACCCTTGGACTCCTACAATGAGCAGTTCTTC. As protein: CSASSPLDSYNEQFF.

This clonotype was recorded at least ten times. V and J are TRBV20-1 and TRBJ2-5; a weak D match, TRBD2 (6 bases). V gave up 8 bases and J gave up 4 bases, with 14 bases separating them. Germline V CDR1 and CDR2: DFQATT, SNEGSKA (reference sequence). This CDR3 is built from 12 residues. The CDR3 sequence: CSSFRDSETQYF. Written as DNA, the CDR3 is TGCAGTTCCTTCCGGGACTCAGAGACCCAGTACTTC.

This clonotype was counted between two and nine times. The CDR3 DNA sequence: TGCGCCAGCAGCTCAGACAGGGTCGCCACTGAAGCTTTCTTT. Translation: CASSSDRVATEAFF. V usage is TRBV5-1 and J usage is TRBJ1-1; 7 bases line up with TRBD1. The CDR3 length is 14 residues. Trimming removed 3 bases from V and 4 bases from J; junction bases left unmatched: 6. Germline values: CDR1 SGHRS, CDR2 YFSETQ.

The chain recombines TRBV12-3 or TRBV12-4 with TRBJ2-3; 10 bases are shared with TRBD2. V lost 3 bases, J lost 0 bases, and 9 bases stayed unmatched. There are 18 residues in the CDR3. The CDR3 DNA is TGTGCCAGCAGTTTCCGTGGGACTAGCGCAGCTAGCACAGATACGCAGTATTTT. Protein product: CASSFRGTSAASTDTQYF.